The next 20 T cell receptor beta chains were all read from a single sample in a study of control samples from healthy donors and cancer patients. Profiled with immunoSEQ multiplex PCR; TCRdb holds only in-frame clones, not every one. This sample has fewer than 200,000 clones, with about 90% found just once. Specimen: blood. Receptors were obtained from a woman aged 25 to 39 in good health.

The J gene is TRBJ1-1, the V gene TRBV10-2, with D perhaps TRBD1 (5 bases). Looked up from germline, CDR1 is WSHSY and CDR2 is SAAADI. The CDR3 length is 14 residues. With 2 bases removed from V and 5 bases from J, the gap between germline ends came to 12 bases. This CDR3 is CASSEGGGRTEAFF. DNA for the CDR3: TGCGCCAGCAGTGAGGGGGGAGGGAGGACTGAAGCTTTCTTT.

This chain links TRBV9 with TRBJ2-2; D is possibly TRBD2 (6 bases). The CDR3 is made up of 13 amino acids. V was clipped by 3 bases and J by 5 bases, with 8 bases between them. Germline lookup yields CDR1 SGDLS and CDR2 YYNGEE. The CDR3: CASSEGTTGELFF. The DNA of the CDR3 is TGTGCCAGCAGCGAGGGGACTACCGGGGAGCTGTTTTTT.

The CDR3 protein is CASSISGREAFF. The CDR3 DNA reads as TGTGCCAGTAGTATATCGGGGCGTGAAGCTTTCTTT. The chain carries TRBV19 and TRBJ1-1; tentative D call: TRBD1 (5 bases). V gave up 2 bases and J gave up 7 bases, with 8 bases separating them. This CDR3 comprises 12 residues. From germline, CDR1 is LNHDA and CDR2 SQIVND (reference sequence).

The chain carries TRBV5-1 and TRBJ1-1; TRBD1 matches at 11 bases. Germline V gene lookup returns CDR1 SGHRS and CDR2 YFSETQ. The CDR3 has 17 amino acids. Trimming at V came to 0 bases and at J to 3 bases, leaving 7 bases not matched to a gene. CDR3 sequence reads: CASSLVISGQGDTEAFF. The CDR3 bases are TGCGCCAGCAGCTTGGTTATCTCGGGACAGGGGGACACTGAAGCTTTCTTT.

The CDR3 DNA reads as TGTGCCAGTGCCGGCGGACTAGCGCTTACCACAGATACGCAGTATTTT. Translation: CASAGGLALTTDTQYF. The chain recombines TRBV11-2 with TRBJ2-3, with 9 bases lining up with TRBD2. V lost 9 bases and J lost 2; bases outside the gene matches: 12. CDR3 length equals 16 residues. CDR1 SGHAT and CDR2 FQNNGV come from the germline V gene.

The chain has TRBV2 and TRBJ2-1; D not certain. The CDR3 totals 15 residues. The germline V gene encodes CDR1 SNHLY and CDR2 FYNNEI. The V end lost 3 bases, the J end lost 0 bases, and 9 bases lay between the germline ends. In nucleotides, the CDR3 is TGTGCCAGCAGTGACGGGTGGAGCTCCTACAATGAGCAGTTCTTC. It is translated as CASSDGWSSYNEQFF.

The chain couples TRBV21-1 to TRBJ2-7; the DNA was not compared with TRBD2, the D call given in the table. TRBV21-1 counts as a pseudogene. There are 14 residues in the CDR3. The CDR3: CASSTLRRSGEQYV. Written as DNA, the CDR3 is TGTGCCAGCAGCACACTTCGAAGATCGGGCGAGCAGTACGTC.

The V call is TRBV19, the J call TRBJ1-5; D may be TRBD1 (6 bases). CDR1 is LNHDA and CDR2 is SQIVND in the germline V gene (reference sequence). V was trimmed by 3 bases and J by 4 bases, leaving 19 bases between them. The CDR3 consists of 17 residues. CDR3 sequence reads: CASSMLRGGRPNQPQHF. DNA for the CDR3: TGTGCCAGTAGTATGTTGAGGGGGGGGAGGCCTAATCAGCCCCAGCATTTT.

The chain recombines TRBV4-1 with TRBJ2-2; possibly TRBD1 for D (5 bases). This CDR3 spans 15 amino acids. The ends were cut back, 4 bases at V and 4 bases at J, with 13 bases in the middle. The germline CDR1 and CDR2 sequences are MGHRA and YSYEKL. In DNA form, the CDR3 reads TGCGCCAGCAGCCCCACAAGAAGGGGCACCGGGGAGCTGTTTTTT. Protein sequence: CASSPTRRGTGELFF.

The chain joins TRBV19 to TRBJ1-1; D is unclear. This CDR3 is 13 amino acids long. Germline V gene data show CDR1 as LNHDA and CDR2 as SQIVND (reference sequence). V was shortened by 9 bases and J by 4 bases, with 15 bases between the two germline ends. CDR3 bases: TGTGCCAGAACGACCCCCTCGAGCACTGAAGCTTTCTTT. Translating gives CARTTPSSTEAFF.

The chain couples TRBV5-1 to TRBJ1-1; 9 bases are shared with TRBD1. CDR3 length: 15 residues. The V gene end was trimmed by 3 bases and the J gene end by 0 bases; junction bases not matched to a gene: 3. The germline gives CDR1 SGHRS, CDR2 YFSETQ. The CDR3 reads CASSSGTGMNTEAFF. For the CDR3, the DNA is TGCGCCAGCAGCTCAGGGACAGGGATGAACACTGAAGCTTTCTTT.

The chain recombines TRBV28 with TRBJ1-1; D remains unclear. There are 13 residues in the CDR3. Germline assignment: CDR1 MDHEN and CDR2 SYDVKM. V was cut by 3 bases and J by 5 bases, with 10 bases left in between. The CDR3 bases are TGTGCCAGCAGTTTCGGGTTGCGGACTGAAGCTTTCTTT. It yields the protein CASSFGLRTEAFF.

The V gene is TRBV5-1, the J gene TRBJ1-1; unclear D gene. Looked up from germline, CDR1 is SGHRS and CDR2 is YFSETQ. CDR3 length equals 13 residues. V was trimmed by 1 base and J by 0 bases, leaving 4 bases between them. CDR3 residues: CASSLKVNTEAFF. The CDR3 nucleotides read TGCGCCAGCAGCTTGAAAGTGAACACTGAAGCTTTCTTT.

V is TRBV7-9 and J is TRBJ2-7; 9 bases match TRBD1. Trimming took 5 bases from V and 4 from J; bases not matched to a gene: 6. CDR1 SEHNR and CDR2 FQNEAQ come from the germline V gene (reference sequence). The CDR3 contains 14 residues. The CDR3 sequence: CASSEGGTGYEQYF. The DNA for the CDR3 is TGTGCCAGCAGCGAGGGGGGGACAGGGTACGAGCAGTACTTC.

In its sample, this clone was seen once. The chain employs TRBV19 and TRBJ2-3; weak D call: TRBD1 (6 bases). This CDR3 is built from 14 residues. V shed 1 base and J shed 4 bases, with 9 bases lying between them. The germline V gene has CDR1 LNHDA and CDR2 SQIVND (reference sequence). CDR3 DNA sequence: TGTGCCAGTAGTATAGCGCCAGGGGCAGATACGCAGTATTTT. Amino acid sequence: CASSIAPGADTQYF.

The chain combines TRBV4-1 with TRBJ1-1; D gene uncertain. The CDR3 totals 12 residues. V was trimmed by 0 bases and J by 5 bases, leaving 4 bases between them. Per germline, CDR1 MGHRA and CDR2 YSYEKL. CDR3 nucleotide sequence: TGCGCCAGCAGCCAAGAGATGACTGAAGCTTTCTTT. Protein product: CASSQEMTEAFF.

This clone was detected once. This chain uses TRBV7-9 with TRBJ2-3, with D perhaps matching TRBD2 (6 bases). Germline-derived CDR1 and CDR2 are SEHNR and FQNEAQ (reference sequence). Trimming shortened V by 5 bases and J by 3 bases, and 12 bases separated the two germline ends. The CDR3 contains 14 residues. The CDR3 DNA follows: TGTGCCAGCAGCCGATTAGCGGTTACAGATACGCAGTATTTT. Its protein product is CASSRLAVTDTQYF.

V usage is TRBV9 and J usage is TRBJ1-6; 7 positions agree with TRBD1. V lost 0 bases to trimming and J lost 9 bases; unmatched junction nucleotides: 6. The CDR3 runs to 15 residues. The germline V gene encodes CDR1 SGDLS and CDR2 YYNGEE. This CDR3 reads CASSVGGTGASPLHF. In DNA, the CDR3 is TGTGCCAGCAGCGTAGGAGGAACAGGGGCTTCACCCCTCCACTTT.

The gene calls are TRBV9 and TRBJ2-5; 7 bases match TRBD1. Per the germline V gene, CDR1 is SGDLS and CDR2 is YYNGEE. V dropped 4 bases and J dropped 7; count of bases not matched to a gene: 10. The CDR3 runs to 14 residues. CDR3 DNA: TGTGCCAGCAGCTTATCGACAGGGAAGGTGACCCAGTACTTC. Amino acids: CASSLSTGKVTQYF.

This chain connects TRBV2 to TRBJ1-1; maybe TRBD1 (5 bases). This CDR3 comprises 13 residues. Trimming pared 6 bases from V and 2 bases from J, leaving 10 bases between. CDR1 is SNHLY and CDR2 is FYNNEI in the germline V gene. The chain's CDR3 is CASRTEINTEAFF. The CDR3 DNA follows: TGTGCCAGCAGGACAGAGATAAACACTGAAGCTTTCTTT.